The source of this T cell receptor beta chain is a study of cytomegalovirus exposure and HLA in healthy donors. On this clone: Its antigen remains unknown.

Vbeta (60) and Jbeta (13) primers were used in the PCR. Profiled with immunoSEQ multiplex PCR; TCRdb holds only in-frame clones, not every one. The sample yields fewer than 180,000 clones, 79% seen once. Trimming took off 6 bases at V and 7 bases at J, with 18 bases between the two ends. Germline-derived CDR1 and CDR2 are MNHEY and SVGAGI. The CDR3 sequence is 14 residues long. There were likely unrecorded immune exposures, though donors were nominally healthy when sampled. Regarding the study as a whole: Later analysis identified a missense DCLRE1C variant that was linked to TCR beta V- and J-gene trimming.

The chain links TRBV6-5 to TRBJ1-2; tentative D call: TRBD1 (5 bases). The material sequenced was PBMCs. The TCR sequence derives from a human donor in good health. In nucleotides, the CDR3 is TGTGCCAGCAGCAAGAAACGGGGGGACCTTGGCTACACCTTC. Protein: CASSKKRGDLGYTF.